These 21 T cell receptor beta chains were all obtained from the same sample, sequenced in a study of T cell changes during pregnancy in multiple sclerosis (dated by TCRdb to about 2019). Preparation of the library involved the immunoSEQ multiplex PCR assay. TCRdb mirrors the immuneACCESS table, restricted to in-frame sequences. Some clones are absent from its copies; in checked studies, under half trace to an unresolved V gene, and the reason for the others is unknown. Within this sample are 100,000 or so clones, with roughly 91% of them counted one time only. Of the sample, 3.5% to 4.5% falls within the top ten clones. Sequencing used peripheral blood, obtained in the first trimester of pregnancy. The receptors shown here come from a female donor with multiple sclerosis, enrolled in a pregnancy study.

The chain couples TRBV7-9 to TRBJ1-2, with TRBD1 matching 12 bases. J was trimmed by 10 bases and V by 5 bases; bases with no gene match: 11. Per the germline V gene, CDR1 is SEHNR and CDR2 is FQNEAQ (reference sequence). The length of the CDR3 is 15 residues. The CDR3 loop reads CASSPRDRGHVDYTF. The CDR3 bases are TGTGCCAGCAGCCCTCGGGACAGGGGGCATGTAGACTACACCTTC.

The chain is built from TRBV29-1 and TRBJ2-1, with 7 bases identical to TRBD2. This CDR3 region has 16 residues. Germline V CDR1 and CDR2: SQVTM, ANQGSEA. V trimming: 0 bases; J trimming: 7 bases; junction bases outside the gene matches: 12. CDR3 region: CSVEDGTGGTINEQFF. The CDR3 DNA sequence: TGCAGCGTTGAAGATGGGACCGGGGGGACGATAAATGAGCAGTTCTTC.

This chain uses TRBV6-6 with TRBJ1-3, with 8 bases fitting TRBD1. This CDR3 has 16 amino acids. Looked up from germline, CDR1 is MNHNY and CDR2 is SVGAGI (reference sequence). J was trimmed by 4 bases and V by 7 bases; bases with no gene match: 12. The CDR3 DNA follows: TGTGCCAGCAACCCTGGACAGGGTATAAAGGGAAACACCATATATTTT. Amino acid sequence: CASNPGQGIKGNTIYF.

The chain combines TRBV5-1 with TRBJ2-7, with 10 bases identical to TRBD1. In germline, CDR1 is SGHRS, CDR2 YFSETQ. This CDR3 region has 15 residues. The trim removed 4 bases at V and 6 bases at J, leaving 10 bases unmatched. The CDR3 DNA is TGCGCCAGCAGCGCGGACAGGGGGTTATCTGCCGAGCAGTACTTC. Translation: CASSADRGLSAEQYF. The variable domain in full, with the rest retrieved from reference TRBV5-1 and TRBJ2-7, is KAGVTQTPRYLIKTRGQQVTLSCSPISGHRSVSWYQQTPGQGLQFLFEYFSETQRNKGNFPGRFSGRQFSNSRSEMNVSTLELGDSALYLCASSADRGLSAEQYFGPGTRLTVT.

The rearrangement uses TRBV6-6 and TRBJ2-3; maybe TRBD2 (6 bases). CDR1 and CDR2 from the germline V gene are MNHNY and SVGAGI (reference sequence). The CDR3 contains 15 residues. The V end lost 6 bases, the J end lost 4 bases, and 17 bases lay between the germline ends. This CDR3 is CASSLSGPSPDTQYF. The CDR3 DNA sequence: TGTGCCAGCAGCCTTAGCGGCCCGTCCCCAGATACGCAGTATTTT.

The chain joins TRBV7-3 to TRBJ1-1, with D unresolved. V was trimmed by 5 bases and J by 8 bases, leaving 18 bases between them. The CDR3 is 14 residues long. Germline CDR1 is SGHTA and CDR2 is FQGTGA. CDR3 loop: CASSPSLRQPEAFF. The CDR3 DNA reads TGTGCCAGCAGCCCATCCTTGAGGCAACCCGAAGCTTTCTTT. The complete variable domain, with remaining parts taken from reference TRBV7-3 and TRBJ1-1, reads GAGVSQTPSNKVTEKGKYVELRCDPISGHTALYWYRQSLGQGPEFLIYFQGTGAADDSGLPNDRFFAVRPEGSVSTLKIQRTERGDSAVYLCASSPSLRQPEAFFGQGTRLTVV.

The rearrangement links TRBV30 to TRBJ1-5; D is unclear. V lost 4 bases and J 4 bases, leaving 11 bases between the germline ends. From germline, CDR1 is GTSNPN and CDR2 SVGIG (reference sequence). The CDR3 consists of 13 residues. Written as DNA, the CDR3 is TGTGCCTGGAATAAAGGACTAAATCAGCCCCAGCATTTT. Translating it yields CAWNKGLNQPQHF.

The DNA of the CDR3 is TGTGCCAGCAGCTTAGCCCGGGGGAGCGGTCTTAGCACAGATACGCAGTATTTT. Protein sequence: CASSLARGSGLSTDTQYF. The J gene is TRBJ2-3, the V gene TRBV7-9; tentative D call: TRBD2 (6 bases). Germline CDR1 and CDR2: SEHNR and FQNEAQ (reference sequence). V was cut by 0 bases and J by 0 bases, with 16 bases left in between. This CDR3 has 18 residues.

The chain combines TRBV5-1 with TRBJ2-3, with 9 bases aligning to TRBD1. Germline V gene sequence: CDR1 SGHRS, CDR2 YFSETQ. V lost 3 bases, J lost 5 bases, and 4 bases stayed unmatched. The CDR3 length is 14 residues. Written as DNA, the CDR3 is TGCGCCAGCAGCTCACAGGGGGCGCGAGATACGCAGTATTTT. This codes for CASSSQGARDTQYF.

This clone came up once. The chain carries TRBV4-1 and TRBJ1-4, with 7 bases aligning to TRBD1. The CDR3 consists of 17 residues. V lost 6 bases to trimming and J lost 0 bases; unmatched junction nucleotides: 10. Germline values: CDR1 MGHRA, CDR2 YSYEKL. The CDR3 reads CASRAGTAIATNEKLFF. The CDR3 region has the DNA TGCGCCAGCAGGGCCGGGACAGCCATTGCAACTAATGAAAAACTGTTTTTT.

This clone was counted a single time. The rearrangement links TRBV19 to TRBJ2-3, with 15 bases that match TRBD2. V trimming: 2 bases; J trimming: 5 bases; junction bases outside the gene matches: 5. The germline CDR1 and CDR2 sequences are LNHDA and SQIVND (reference sequence). CDR3 size: 17 residues. CDR3 sequence reads: CASSILGLAGGRDTQYF. The CDR3 DNA sequence: TGTGCCAGTAGTATACTGGGACTAGCGGGGGGCAGAGATACGCAGTATTTT.

The chain links TRBV7-2 to TRBJ1-6; TRBD1 matches at 9 bases. The CDR3 consists of 17 residues. The V gene's germline CDR1 is SGHTA and CDR2 FQGNSA. Unmatched junction bases numbered 9, after V lost 3 bases and J lost 6 bases. This CDR3 is CASSFAPGQGINSPLHF. The CDR3 bases are TGTGCCAGCAGCTTTGCACCGGGACAGGGAATTAATTCACCCCTCCACTTT.

The J gene is TRBJ2-5, the V gene TRBV6-5, with 10 positions matching TRBD2. CDR1 is MNHEY and CDR2 is SVGAGI in the germline V gene. V was clipped by 0 bases and J by 5 bases; unmatched bases: 6. The CDR3 sequence is 16 residues long. The CDR3: CASSYSRGLATETQYF. The CDR3 bases are TGTGCCAGCAGTTACTCGAGGGGACTAGCGACTGAGACCCAGTACTTC.

V and J are TRBV7-8 and TRBJ2-5, with D maybe TRBD2 (5 bases). Germline loops: CDR1 SGHVS, CDR2 FQNEAQ. V dropped 7 bases and J dropped 5 bases, with 20 bases sitting between them. The CDR3 has 15 amino acids. The CDR3 is CASKHRGQAAETQYF. The DNA for the CDR3 is TGTGCCAGCAAACACCGCGGCCAAGCGGCCGAGACCCAGTACTTC.

The rearrangement uses TRBV7-6 and TRBJ2-7; 8 nucleotides align to TRBD1. This CDR3 has 15 residues. Trimming at V came to 5 bases and at J to 4 bases, leaving 10 bases not matched to a gene. CDR1 is SGHVS, CDR2 FNYEAQ, per germline. The DNA for the CDR3 is TGTGCCAGCAGCCCTCGGACAGGGTTGGCTTACGAGCAGTACTTC. Protein product: CASSPRTGLAYEQYF.

This clone was seen repeatedly, ten times or more. This chain links TRBV6-1 with TRBJ2-7; 11 nucleotides line up with TRBD1. The CDR3 spans 15 residues. V was clipped by 3 bases and J by 1 base; unmatched bases: 2. CDR1 MNHNS and CDR2 SASEGT come from the germline V gene. CDR3 DNA sequence: TGTGCCAGCAGTGAGGGGACAGGGGGATCCTACGAGCAGTACTTC. This sequence encodes CASSEGTGGSYEQYF.

The V and J genes are TRBV7-2 and TRBJ2-5, with D tentatively TRBD2 (7 bases). Trimming stripped 10 bases from V and 5 bases from J, with 20 bases between. In germline, CDR1 is SGHTA, CDR2 FQGNSA. The CDR3 covers 14 residues. The CDR3 sequence is CATRWWGGLETQYF. CDR3 bases: TGTGCCACCCGATGGTGGGGGGGCCTTGAGACCCAGTACTTC.

V gene TRBV4-1 combines with J gene TRBJ1-2; D call uncertain. The CDR3 contains 12 residues. CDR1 is MGHRA, CDR2 YSYEKL, per germline. Trimming cost V 0 bases and J 11 bases, with 10 bases left between them. This CDR3 is CASSQDTVWYTF. CDR3 in DNA: TGCGCCAGCAGCCAAGATACAGTATGGTACACCTTC.

The CDR3 loop is CASSQGIRSEQYF. In DNA, the CDR3 is TGTGCCAGCAGTCAGGGGATACGCAGCGAGCAGTACTTC. This chain connects TRBV27 to TRBJ2-7, with D possibly TRBD1 on 6 matching bases. The CDR3 has 13 amino acids. The ends were cut back, 5 bases at V and 6 bases at J, with 14 bases in the middle. From germline, CDR1 is MNHEY and CDR2 SMNVEV (reference sequence).

CDR3 coding DNA: TGTGCCAGCAGCGCGGGGGGGGGCGAGCAGTTCTTC. Translating it yields CASSAGGGEQFF. The gene calls are TRBV5-6 and TRBJ2-1, with 9 bases lining up with TRBD2. The CDR3 totals 12 residues. The germline CDR1 and CDR2 sequences are SGHDT and YYEEEE. V lost 4 bases and J lost 10; bases outside the gene matches: 3.

This clone was seen a single time. CDR3 sequence reads: CASSPDEGGDTEAFF. CDR3 bases: TGTGCCAGCAGCCCGGATGAGGGTGGGGACACTGAAGCTTTCTTT. This chain connects TRBV5-4 to TRBJ1-1; no reliable D call. The CDR3 is made up of 15 amino acids. Germline V gene sequence: CDR1 SGHNT, CDR2 YYREEE (reference sequence). V lost 4 bases, J lost 3 bases, and 16 bases lay in between.